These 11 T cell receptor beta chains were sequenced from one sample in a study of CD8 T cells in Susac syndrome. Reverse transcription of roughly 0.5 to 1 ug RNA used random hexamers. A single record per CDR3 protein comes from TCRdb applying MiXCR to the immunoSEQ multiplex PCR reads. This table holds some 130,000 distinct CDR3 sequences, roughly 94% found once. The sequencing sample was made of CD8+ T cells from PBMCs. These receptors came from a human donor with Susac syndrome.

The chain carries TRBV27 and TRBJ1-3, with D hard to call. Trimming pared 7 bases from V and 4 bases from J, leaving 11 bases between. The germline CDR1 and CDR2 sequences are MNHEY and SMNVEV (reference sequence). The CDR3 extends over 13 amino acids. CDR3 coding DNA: TGTGCCAGCATCACTAATGGGGGAAACACCATATATTTT. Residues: CASITNGGNTIYF.

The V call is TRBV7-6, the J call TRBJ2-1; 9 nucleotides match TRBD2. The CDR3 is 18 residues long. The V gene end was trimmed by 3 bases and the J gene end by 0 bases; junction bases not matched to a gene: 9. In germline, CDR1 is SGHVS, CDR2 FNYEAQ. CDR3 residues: CASSLGLTSGSSYNEQFF. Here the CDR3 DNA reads TGTGCCAGCAGCTTGGGCCTAACTAGCGGGTCCTCCTACAATGAGCAGTTCTTC. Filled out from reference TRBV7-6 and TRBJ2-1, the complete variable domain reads GAGVSQSPRYKVTKRGQDVALRCDPISGHVSLYWYRQALGQGPEFLTYFNYEAQQDKSGLPNDRFSAERPEGSISTLTIQRTEQRDSAMYRCASSLGLTSGSSYNEQFFGPGTRLTVL.

CDR3 in amino acids: CASSLPVTDRGGLGPQHF. In DNA, the CDR3 is TGTGCCAGCAGTTTGCCTGTTACGGACAGGGGGGGATTGGGGCCCCAGCATTTT. The chain combines TRBV28 with TRBJ1-5; 10 nucleotides agree with TRBD1. Germline trimming cut 3 bases from V and 9 bases from J; bases unmatched to any gene: 17. Germline values: CDR1 MDHEN, CDR2 SYDVKM. The CDR3 sequence is 18 residues long.

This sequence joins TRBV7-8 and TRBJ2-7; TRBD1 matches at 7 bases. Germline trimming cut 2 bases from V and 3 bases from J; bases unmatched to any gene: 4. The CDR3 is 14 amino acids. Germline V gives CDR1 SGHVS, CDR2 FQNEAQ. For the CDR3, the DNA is TGTGCCAGCAGCTTATTCACAGGGGACTACGAGCAGTACTTC. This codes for CASSLFTGDYEQYF.

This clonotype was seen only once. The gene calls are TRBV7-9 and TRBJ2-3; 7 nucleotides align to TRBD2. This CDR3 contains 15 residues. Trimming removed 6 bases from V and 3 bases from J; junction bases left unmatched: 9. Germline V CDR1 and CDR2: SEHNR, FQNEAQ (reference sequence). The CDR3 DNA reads TGTGCCAGCAGTGTGGGGCGGGAGTTGACAGATACGCAGTATTTT. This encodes CASSVGRELTDTQYF.

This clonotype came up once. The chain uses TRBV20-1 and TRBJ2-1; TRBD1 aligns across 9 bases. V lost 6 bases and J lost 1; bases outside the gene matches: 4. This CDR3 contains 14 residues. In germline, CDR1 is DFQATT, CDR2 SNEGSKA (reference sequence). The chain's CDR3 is CSARDRVSYNEQFF. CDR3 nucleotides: TGCAGTGCCCGGGACAGGGTTTCCTACAATGAGCAGTTCTTC.

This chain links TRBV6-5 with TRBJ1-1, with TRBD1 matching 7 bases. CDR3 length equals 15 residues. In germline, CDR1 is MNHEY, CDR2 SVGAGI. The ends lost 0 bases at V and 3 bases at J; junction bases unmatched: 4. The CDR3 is CASSYSQGLYTEAFF. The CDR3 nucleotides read TGTGCCAGCAGTTACTCACAGGGGTTGTACACTGAAGCTTTCTTT.

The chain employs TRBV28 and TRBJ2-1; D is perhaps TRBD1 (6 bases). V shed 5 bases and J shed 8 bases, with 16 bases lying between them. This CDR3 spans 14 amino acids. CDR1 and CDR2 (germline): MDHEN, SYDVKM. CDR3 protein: CASSPLAGVDEQFF. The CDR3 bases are TGTGCCAGCAGTCCCCTCGCAGGGGTCGATGAGCAGTTCTTC.

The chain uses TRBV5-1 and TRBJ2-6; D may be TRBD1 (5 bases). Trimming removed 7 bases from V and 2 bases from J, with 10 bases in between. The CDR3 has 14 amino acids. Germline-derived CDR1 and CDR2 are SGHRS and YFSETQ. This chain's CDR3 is CASRRVTGANVLTF. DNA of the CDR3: TGCGCCAGCCGCAGGGTGACTGGGGCCAACGTCCTGACTTTC.

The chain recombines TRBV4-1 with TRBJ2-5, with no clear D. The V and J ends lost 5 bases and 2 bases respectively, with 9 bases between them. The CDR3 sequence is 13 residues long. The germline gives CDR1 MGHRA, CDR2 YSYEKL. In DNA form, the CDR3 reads TGCGCCAGCAGCTTGACTGCTCAAGAGACCCAGTACTTC. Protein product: CASSLTAQETQYF.

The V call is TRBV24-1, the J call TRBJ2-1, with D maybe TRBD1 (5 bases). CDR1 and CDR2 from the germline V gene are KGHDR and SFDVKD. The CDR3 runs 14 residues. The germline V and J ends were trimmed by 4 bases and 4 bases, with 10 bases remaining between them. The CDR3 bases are TGTGCCACCAGTGACTTACGACAGTACAATGAGCAGTTCTTC. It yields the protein CATSDLRQYNEQFF.